This T cell receptor (beta chain) was captured by sequencing in a study of blood T cells in healthy people across ages (dated by TCRdb to about 2015). Context from the whole study: In model experiments, template switching captured roughly one uniquely barcoded TCR beta cDNA molecule for every two T cells. Using deep sequencing normalized with unique cDNA molecular identifiers, the study measured how TCR beta repertoire diversity changes with age. The donors were divided into four age groups: young (average around 16 years), middle-aged (about 39), aged (approximately 62) and long-lived (about 79). Donors of different ages were randomly distributed across sequencing lanes to avoid experimental bias. The study analyzed two additional independent replicas of 1 million unique cDNA reads from the same blood draw for two donors, one aged 18 to 29 and one aged 80 or older. What the research found in general, with its limitations: Bulk unsorted PBMC profiling prevented conclusive comparison of naive and antigen-experienced compartments. The percentage of naive T cells measured by flow cytometry correlated strongly with observed TCR beta diversity. Compared with the aged group, the long-lived group had more naive CD4+ T cells, fewer expanded clones and increased TCR diversity, a pattern suggesting age selection. Because the CMV infection status of the donors was unknown, age-related changes in expanded clonotypes may potentially have been confounded. Estimates of total diversity from one million sequenced T cells were regarded as lower bounds and underestimates. Observed TCR beta diversity per million T cells fell roughly linearly with age, and a significant reduction was already apparent by age around 36.

Donors were a few dozen systemically healthy Caucasian individuals from Russia aged roughly 6 to 90 years. Around 9.7 milliliters of peripheral blood were collected from each donor into EDTA-treated Vacutainer tubes. Ficoll-Paque density-gradient centrifugation was used to isolate PBMCs, with at least 6.5 million per sample. Total RNA, at least 6 micrograms per sample, was extracted from PBMCs with Trizol reagent. For every donor, flow cytometry on a PBMC aliquot measured the percentage of naive CD45RAhigh/CD27high T cells. Comments on this clonotype: What this receptor recognizes is not known. No much larger clone is present one base from it, and per-base qualities are unavailable.

The library relied on 5' RACE. Sequencing was performed on an Illumina HiSeq 2500. A second PCR of roughly 7 to 11 cycles was performed with a sample-barcoded 5' primer and a J-beta primer mix. Each TCR beta cDNA molecule received a unique molecular identifier from a template-switch 5' adaptor carrying 12 random nucleotides. Each sample yielded at least 2.5 million CDR3-containing paired-end reads. First-strand cDNA was synthesized from all RNA with the Mint cDNA synthesis kit, primed by a TRBC-specific oligonucleotide. After uracil-DNA glycosylase treatment, a first 18-cycle PCR used universal primers M1SS and BC2_uni_R on all cDNA. As for the original processing: Normalization of each sample was performed by random selection of 1 million high-quality reads, each carrying a distinct molecular identifier. Instead of being binned into consensus sequences, reads that shared molecular identifiers were thrown out. CDR3 identification, clonotype clustering and error correction used MiTCR with a Q25 quality threshold and the strictest error-elimination algorithm. A nonparametric unseen species model with Euler transformation was used to estimate lower-bound total TCR beta diversity. TCRdb reprocessing: public reads trimmed at Q25 with fastp, clones called with MiXCR, in-frame beta chains kept. Here each entry gathers all rows of one CDR3 protein and keeps the most common genes and DNA. The V and J calls follow TCRdb's processing rather than the paper's. This sample comprises approximately 940,000 distinct CDR3 sequences, around 48% of them detected only once. The ten most abundant clones make up roughly 13% of the sample.

CDR1 is given as LNHNV and CDR2 as YYDKDF, both from the germline V gene (reference sequence). Taken from cysteine to phenylalanine, the CDR3 has 15 residues. The entry retains the CDR3 DNA only, 45 bases that are in frame from base 1. Ends trimmed: V by 7 bases, J by 3 bases; bases unmatched to a gene: 12. The receptor's source is a man aged 25-40 years in good health. The V and J segments used are TRBV15 and TRBJ2-7; 7 junctional bases match TRBD1. What was sequenced was blood. The CDR3 sequence is CATKQETGIGYEQYF. The DNA sequence follows: TGTGCCACCAAACAGGAGACAGGGATAGGCTACGAGCAGTACTTC. Here the CDR3 is joined to the reference TRBV15 and TRBJ2-7 genes, and the full variable domain is: DAMVIQNPRYQVTQFGKPVTLSCSQTLNHNVMYWYQQKSSQAPKLLFHYYDKDFNNEADTPDNFQSRRPNTSFCFLDIRSPGLGDTAMYLCATKQETGIGYEQYFGPGTRLTVT.